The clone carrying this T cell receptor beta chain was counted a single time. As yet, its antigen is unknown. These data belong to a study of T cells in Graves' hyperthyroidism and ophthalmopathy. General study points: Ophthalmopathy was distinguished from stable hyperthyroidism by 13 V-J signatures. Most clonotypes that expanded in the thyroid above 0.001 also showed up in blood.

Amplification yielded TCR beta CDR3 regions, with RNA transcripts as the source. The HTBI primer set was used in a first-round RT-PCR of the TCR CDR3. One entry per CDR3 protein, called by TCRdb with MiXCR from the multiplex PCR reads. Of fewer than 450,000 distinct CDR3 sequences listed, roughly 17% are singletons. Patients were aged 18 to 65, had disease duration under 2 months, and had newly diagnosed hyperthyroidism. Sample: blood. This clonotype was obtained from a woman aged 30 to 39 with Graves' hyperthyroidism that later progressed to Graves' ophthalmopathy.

CDR3 in amino acids: CASSRLAGPVDTQYF. The CDR3 DNA is TGTGCCAGCAGCCGCCTAGCGGGGCCCGTCGATACGCAGTATTTT. The rearrangement joins TRBV27 to TRBJ2-3; 9 bases are a match to TRBD2. J was trimmed by 6 bases and V by 6 bases; bases with no gene match: 10. The CDR3 sequence is 15 residues long. Germline V gives CDR1 MNHEY, CDR2 SMNVEV (reference sequence).